The 29 T cell receptor beta chains reported below all come from one sample, sequenced in a study of cytotoxic CD8 clonotypes in ibrutinib-treated CLL (dated by TCRdb to the early 2020s). Sample time point, as interpreted from the label and publication: 20 to 30 months on ibrutinib. Library prep was done by the immunoSEQ multiplex PCR assay. TCRdb's version of the immuneACCESS table is confined to in-frame rearrangements and falls short of the full clone set. An unresolved V gene accounts for under half of the shortfall where checked; the remainder is of unknown origin. The sample contains tens of thousands of clones, 75% to 85% of them found a single time. The leading ten clones occupy around 8.5% of the sample. The material was PBMCs, obtained after 24 months of ibrutinib treatment. Receptors were obtained from a human donor with chronic lymphocytic leukemia.

The rearrangement joins TRBV5-1 to TRBJ1-1; 8 nucleotides align to TRBD1. Germline V CDR1 and CDR2: SGHRS, YFSETQ. This CDR3 has 18 residues. The V gene end was trimmed by 0 bases and the J gene end by 3 bases; junction bases not matched to a gene: 13. CDR3 region: CASSLAASYQGAYTEAFF. In DNA form, the CDR3 reads TGCGCCAGCAGCTTGGCCGCTAGTTACCAGGGGGCCTACACTGAAGCTTTCTTT.

The chain has TRBV15 and TRBJ1-5; D gene uncertain. The V end was cut by 0 bases, the J end by 12 bases, with 12 bases between. Looked up from germline, CDR1 is LNHNV and CDR2 is YYDKDF (reference sequence). This CDR3 is built from 13 residues. CDR3 nucleotide sequence: TGTGCCACCAGCAGAGACCTGATACCTGACCAGCATTTT. Its protein product is CATSRDLIPDQHF.

V and J are TRBV5-5 and TRBJ2-1; D uncertain. V was cut by 2 bases and J by 3 bases, with 6 bases left in between. CDR3 length: 13 residues. Germline CDR1 is SGHKS and CDR2 is YYEKEE (reference sequence). In DNA, the CDR3 is TGTGCCAGCAGCTTATTAGGCTACAATGAGCAGTTCTTC. This gives the protein CASSLLGYNEQFF.

The V and J genes are TRBV28 and TRBJ2-7; D not resolved. The V gene's germline CDR1 is MDHEN and CDR2 SYDVKM. The CDR3 loop spans 14 amino acids. Trimming cost V 5 bases and J 7 bases, with 18 bases left between them. Written as DNA, the CDR3 is TGTGCCAGCAGTCCGGGCCGAATCCCTAGAGAGCAGTACTTC. Protein product: CASSPGRIPREQYF.

J is TRBJ2-7 and V is TRBV7-2; a weak D match, TRBD1 (5 bases). V was pared by 1 base and J by 6 bases, with 10 bases between. The V gene's germline CDR1 is SGHTA and CDR2 FQGNSA. The CDR3 has 13 amino acids. The CDR3 sequence: CASSLGLGREQYF. The CDR3 DNA is TGTGCCAGCAGCTTAGGCCTGGGGCGCGAGCAGTACTTC.

J is TRBJ2-1 and V is TRBV19; TRBD2 agrees at 10 bases. Trimming took 3 bases from V and 7 from J; bases not matched to a gene: 6. Germline V gene lookup returns CDR1 LNHDA and CDR2 SQIVND (reference sequence). This CDR3 has 15 amino acids. The CDR3 here is CASSISAGGHNEQFF. The CDR3 DNA follows: TGTGCCAGTAGTATTTCAGCGGGGGGGCATAATGAGCAGTTCTTC.

This clone was seen only once. The chain has TRBV2 and TRBJ2-7; tentatively, D is TRBD2 (5 bases). Germline V CDR1 and CDR2: SNHLY, FYNNEI. Trimming cost V 7 bases and J 3 bases, with 10 bases left between them. This CDR3 is 12 amino acids long. In DNA, the CDR3 is TGTGCCAGCAACCCGGGATTCTACGAGCAGTACTTC. Its translation: CASNPGFYEQYF.

The chain uses TRBV27 and TRBJ2-7; tentative D call: TRBD2 (5 bases). The germline V gene has CDR1 MNHEY and CDR2 SMNVEV (reference sequence). The V end lost 5 bases, the J end lost 1 base, and 21 bases lay between the germline ends. This CDR3 is 17 amino acids long. CDR3 sequence: CASSPSLLTAGSYEQYF. For the CDR3, the DNA is TGTGCCAGCAGTCCGTCCTTATTGACCGCGGGTTCCTACGAGCAGTACTTC.

The chain joins TRBV6-1 to TRBJ2-6; D is perhaps TRBD1 (6 bases). The germline V gene has CDR1 MNHNS and CDR2 SASEGT. With 7 bases removed from V and 0 bases from J, the gap between germline ends came to 10 bases. The CDR3 extends over 15 amino acids. CDR3 bases: TGTGCCAGCATACAGGGCCGCTCTGGGGCCAACGTCCTGACTTTC. It codes for CASIQGRSGANVLTF.

CDR3 protein: CASSLNPQSGGLSSYEQYF. DNA of the CDR3: TGTGCCAGCAGCCTAAATCCACAGTCCGGGGGTCTTAGCTCCTACGAGCAGTACTTC. The chain combines TRBV7-2 with TRBJ2-7; D is perhaps TRBD2 (6 bases). Deletions cut 5 bases from V and 0 bases from J, with 26 bases between. The germline V gene encodes CDR1 SGHTA and CDR2 FQGNSA. This CDR3 contains 19 residues.

This chain uses TRBV7-3 with TRBJ2-1, with TRBD2 as a possible D gene (6 bases). Trimming stripped 5 bases from V and 5 bases from J, with 13 bases between. The germline gives CDR1 SGHTA, CDR2 FQGTGA. CDR3 length: 14 residues. The CDR3 DNA reads TGTGCCAGCAGCCCCGGGGCGGGGAACAATGAGCAGTTCTTC. As protein: CASSPGAGNNEQFF.

The chain is built from TRBV6-5 and TRBJ1-1, with D tentatively TRBD1 (6 bases). This CDR3 spans 15 amino acids. Trimming removed 2 bases from V and 1 base from J, with 11 bases in between. CDR1 is MNHEY, CDR2 SVGAGI, per germline. The CDR3 bases are TGTGCCAGCAGTTACCGGGGGGGACAGAACACTGAAGCTTTCTTT. It codes for CASSYRGGQNTEAFF.

The rearrangement joins TRBV11-3 to TRBJ1-2; TRBD1 matches 11 bases. This CDR3 region has 15 residues. V dropped 3 bases and J dropped 3; count of bases not matched to a gene: 3. CDR1 and CDR2 (germline): SGHNT, YENEEA. The CDR3 reads CASSFGTGGHYGYTF. CDR3 DNA: TGTGCCAGCAGCTTTGGGACAGGGGGGCACTATGGCTACACCTTC.

The chain employs TRBV7-8 and TRBJ1-1; tentative D call: TRBD1 (5 bases). Germline values: CDR1 SGHVS, CDR2 FQNEAQ. The CDR3 length is 13 residues. Trimming removed 5 bases from V and 6 bases from J, with 13 bases in between. The CDR3 region is CASSPGRFAEAFF. CDR3 sequence (DNA): TGTGCCAGCAGCCCGGGGCGATTCGCTGAAGCTTTCTTT.

V and J are TRBV28 and TRBJ2-1, with 12 bases matching TRBD2. This CDR3 spans 16 amino acids. Germline CDR1 MDHEN, CDR2 SYDVKM. J was trimmed by 9 bases and V by 7 bases; bases with no gene match: 13. The CDR3, as DNA: TGTGCCAGCACCCTACTTCTAGCGGGGGGGCTTTCTGAGCAGTTCTTC. The encoded protein is CASTLLLAGGLSEQFF.

The J gene is TRBJ2-2, the V gene TRBV11-2, with 7 bases fitting TRBD2. Germline CDR1 SGHAT, CDR2 FQNNGV. This CDR3 has 17 amino acids. Trimming at V came to 5 bases and at J to 1 base, leaving 10 bases not matched to a gene. The CDR3 nucleotides are TGTGCCAGCAGCGTCCCACCGAGCGGGGAGAACACCGGGGAGCTGTTTTTT. Translation: CASSVPPSGENTGELFF.

V usage is TRBV2 and J usage is TRBJ2-1; 8 positions match TRBD2. This CDR3 is 12 amino acids long. CDR1 is SNHLY and CDR2 is FYNNEI in the germline V gene. V gave up 10 bases and J gave up 4 bases; unmatched junction bases: 3. CDR3 sequence (DNA): TGTGCCACCTCGGGGGGGTACAATGAGCAGTTCTTC. Protein sequence: CATSGGYNEQFF.

This chain links TRBV7-2 with TRBJ1-6; D uncertain. The CDR3 runs 14 residues. The germline V gene encodes CDR1 SGHTA and CDR2 FQGNSA. Trimming pared 3 bases from V and 7 bases from J, leaving 10 bases between. In nucleotides, the CDR3 is TGTGCCAGCAGCTTCTCCATGCACAATTCACCCCTCCACTTT. This sequence encodes CASSFSMHNSPLHF.

J is TRBJ1-1 and V is TRBV2; 8 bases line up with TRBD1. This CDR3 comprises 14 residues. The germline CDR1 and CDR2 sequences are SNHLY and FYNNEI. Trimming cost V 8 bases and J 5 bases; bases outside gene matches: 10. CDR3 bases: TGTGCCAGCGGGTGGCAGGGGGCAGATACTGAAGCTTTCTTT. Residues: CASGWQGADTEAFF.

The genes are TRBV6-1 and TRBJ1-4; tentatively, D is TRBD1 (5 bases). The V end lost 8 bases, the J end lost 2 bases, and 15 bases lay between the germline ends. The CDR3 covers 15 residues. Germline CDR1 and CDR2: MNHNS and SASEGT. Written as DNA, the CDR3 is TGTGCCAGCGGGGGAACGGGACGGACTAATGAAAAACTGTTTTTT. Translating gives CASGGTGRTNEKLFF.

The V gene is TRBV18, the J gene TRBJ2-3; 8 bases match TRBD2. The germline V gene has CDR1 KGHSH and CDR2 LQKENI. The CDR3 consists of 17 residues. The V gene end was trimmed by 5 bases and the J gene end by 6 bases; junction bases not matched to a gene: 16. CDR3 amino acids: CASSIAAAAGGGDTQYF. As DNA, the CDR3 is TGTGCCAGCTCAATAGCCGCCGCGGCGGGGGGAGGCGATACGCAGTATTTT.

This chain connects TRBV5-1 to TRBJ2-2; 7 bases fit TRBD2. V lost 4 bases to trimming and J lost 2 bases; unmatched junction nucleotides: 8. Germline loops: CDR1 SGHRS, CDR2 YFSETQ. The CDR3 length is 16 residues. The CDR3 loop is CASSPGGFVNTGELFF. The CDR3 DNA reads as TGCGCCAGCAGCCCCGGGGGGTTCGTCAACACCGGGGAGCTGTTTTTT.

The chain has TRBV11-2 and TRBJ2-7, with TRBD1 identical over 9 bases. This CDR3 contains 15 residues. Germline values: CDR1 SGHAT, CDR2 FQNNGV. Trimming at V came to 6 bases and at J to 0 bases, leaving 6 bases not matched to a gene. CDR3 nucleotide sequence: TGTGCCAGCAGACTCCAGACAGGGGGCTCCTACGAGCAGTACTTC. The encoded protein is CASRLQTGGSYEQYF.

CDR3 bases: TGTGCCAGCAGCCTACAGACCACAGATACGCAGTATTTT. This gives the protein CASSLQTTDTQYF. The gene calls are TRBV5-8 and TRBJ2-3; D is unresolved. The CDR3 contains 13 residues. V was cut by 4 bases and J by 2 bases, with 8 bases left in between. The germline V gene encodes CDR1 SGHTS and CDR2 YDEGEE.

CDR3 nucleotide sequence: TGTGCCAGCAGCTCCGGACAGGTAACTTCACCCCTCCACTTT. Translation gives CASSSGQVTSPLHF. V gene TRBV5-6 combines with J gene TRBJ1-6, with 7 bases that match TRBD1. From germline, CDR1 is SGHDT and CDR2 YYEEEE. The CDR3 runs to 14 residues. The V segment lost 3 bases and the J segment 9 bases; nucleotides outside the gene matches: 6.

The chain links TRBV25-1 to TRBJ2-7; possible D gene TRBD1, 6 bases. The CDR3 loop spans 16 amino acids. The V gene lost 6 bases and the J gene lost 4 bases, with 22 bases spanning the gap. CDR1 MGHDK and CDR2 SYGVNS come from the germline V gene. The CDR3 is CASSPRGIWGQYEQYF. CDR3 in DNA: TGTGCCAGCAGCCCGAGGGGTATATGGGGGCAATACGAGCAGTACTTC.

The chain employs TRBV27 and TRBJ2-3; TRBD1 or TRBD2 may be the D gene (5 bases each). The CDR3 extends over 13 amino acids. Trimming removed 9 bases from V and 2 bases from J, with 12 bases in between. Germline CDR1 reads MNHEY; CDR2 reads SMNVEV (reference sequence). The CDR3 reads CASRDGSTDTQYF. Here the CDR3 DNA reads TGTGCCAGTAGGGACGGGTCCACAGATACGCAGTATTTT.

This clone was seen once. The rearrangement links TRBV7-2 to TRBJ2-5, with D tentatively TRBD1 (6 bases). The V gene lost 5 bases and the J gene lost 1 base, with 17 bases spanning the gap. The CDR3 is 16 amino acids. CDR1 and CDR2 from the germline V gene are SGHTA and FQGNSA. The CDR3 nucleotides are TGTGCCAGCAGCCGCGTAGCAGGGGCTATCCAAGAGACCCAGTACTTC. Its protein product is CASSRVAGAIQETQYF.

This clone was observed once. This sequence joins TRBV6-5 and TRBJ1-5; 9 nucleotides align to TRBD1. Trimming cost V 4 bases and J 7 bases; bases outside gene matches: 11. The CDR3 consists of 16 residues. Germline values: CDR1 MNHEY, CDR2 SVGAGI. Here the CDR3 reads CASSLRRGQGGQPQHF. For the CDR3, the DNA is TGTGCCAGCAGTTTGAGAAGGGGACAGGGTGGACAGCCCCAGCATTTT.